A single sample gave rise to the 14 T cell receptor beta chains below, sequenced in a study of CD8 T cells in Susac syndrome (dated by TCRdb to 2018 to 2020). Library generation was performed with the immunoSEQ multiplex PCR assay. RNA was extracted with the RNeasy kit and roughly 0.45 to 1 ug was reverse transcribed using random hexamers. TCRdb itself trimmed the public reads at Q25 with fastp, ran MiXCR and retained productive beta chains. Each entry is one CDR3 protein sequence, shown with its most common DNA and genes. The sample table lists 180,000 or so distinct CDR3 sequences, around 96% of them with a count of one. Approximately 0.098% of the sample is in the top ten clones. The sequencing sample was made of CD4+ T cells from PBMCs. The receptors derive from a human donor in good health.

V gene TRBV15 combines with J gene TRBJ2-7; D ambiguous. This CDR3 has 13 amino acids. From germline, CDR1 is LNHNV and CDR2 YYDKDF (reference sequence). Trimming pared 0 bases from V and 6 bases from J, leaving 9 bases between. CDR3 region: CATSRDLVGEQYF. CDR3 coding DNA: TGTGCCACCAGCAGAGATCTGGTGGGCGAGCAGTACTTC.

Here the CDR3 DNA reads TGCAGCGTTGGACTTTTGGGAGGGCCCTCGGTTGAGCAGTTCTTC. Its translation: CSVGLLGGPSVEQFF. The rearrangement links TRBV29-1 to TRBJ2-1; 7 bases map to TRBD2. Germline CDR1 reads SQVTM; CDR2 reads ANQGSEA. This CDR3 is built from 15 residues. Trimming took 4 bases from V and 9 from J; bases not matched to a gene: 15.

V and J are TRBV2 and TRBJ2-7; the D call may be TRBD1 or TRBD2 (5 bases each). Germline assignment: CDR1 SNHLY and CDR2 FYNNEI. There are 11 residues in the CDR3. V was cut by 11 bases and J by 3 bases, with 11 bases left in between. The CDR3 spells CASGTRYEQYF. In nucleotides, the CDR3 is TGTGCCTCCGGGACCCGCTACGAGCAGTACTTC.

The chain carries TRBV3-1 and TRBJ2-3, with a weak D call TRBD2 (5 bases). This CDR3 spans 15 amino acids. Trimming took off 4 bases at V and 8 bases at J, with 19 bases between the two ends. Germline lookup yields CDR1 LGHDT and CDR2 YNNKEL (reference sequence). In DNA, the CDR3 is TGTGCCAGCAGCCGGGGAGTGACTGAGAAAGTTACGCAGTATTTT. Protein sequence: CASSRGVTEKVTQYF.

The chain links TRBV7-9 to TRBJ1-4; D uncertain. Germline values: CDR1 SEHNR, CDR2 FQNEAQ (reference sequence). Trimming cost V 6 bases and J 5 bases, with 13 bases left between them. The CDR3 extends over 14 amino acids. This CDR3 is CASRTRERNEKLFF. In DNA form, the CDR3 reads TGTGCCAGCAGAACGAGGGAGAGGAATGAAAAACTGTTTTTT.

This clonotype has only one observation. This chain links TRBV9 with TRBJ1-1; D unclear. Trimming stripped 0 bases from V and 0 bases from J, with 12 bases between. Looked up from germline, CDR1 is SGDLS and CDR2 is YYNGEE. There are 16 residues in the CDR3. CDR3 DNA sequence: TGTGCCAGCAGCGTAGTAGGACGGACCATGAACACTGAAGCTTTCTTT. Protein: CASSVVGRTMNTEAFF.

CDR3: CASSPPRGGDPGTF. The CDR3 region has the DNA TGTGCCAGCAGCCCCCCTCGGGGAGGTGACCCAGGCACCTTC. This chain uses TRBV9 with TRBJ1-2; D unresolved. Trimming stripped 4 bases from V and 13 bases from J, with 23 bases between. This CDR3 region has 14 residues. Germline CDR1 SGDLS, CDR2 YYNGEE.

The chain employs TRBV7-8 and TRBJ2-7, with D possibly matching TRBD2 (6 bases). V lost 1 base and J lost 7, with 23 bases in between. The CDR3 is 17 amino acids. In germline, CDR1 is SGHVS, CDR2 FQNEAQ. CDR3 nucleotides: TGTGCCAGCAGCTTAGTGGGCAGTGCGGGGATATATACGGAGCAGTACTTC. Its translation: CASSLVGSAGIYTEQYF.

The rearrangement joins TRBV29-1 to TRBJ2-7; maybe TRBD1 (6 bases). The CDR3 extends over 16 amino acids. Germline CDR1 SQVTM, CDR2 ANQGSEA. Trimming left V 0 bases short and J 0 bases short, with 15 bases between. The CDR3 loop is CSVEDLTGPSSYEQYF. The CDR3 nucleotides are TGCAGCGTTGAAGACTTGACAGGACCCTCCTCCTACGAGCAGTACTTC.

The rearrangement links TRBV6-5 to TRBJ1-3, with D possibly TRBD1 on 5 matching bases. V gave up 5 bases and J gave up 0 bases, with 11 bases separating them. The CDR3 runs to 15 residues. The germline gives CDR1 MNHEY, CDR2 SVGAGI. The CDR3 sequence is CASSRRGDSGNTIYF. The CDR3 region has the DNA TGTGCCAGCAGTAGACGGGGGGACTCTGGAAACACCATATATTTT.

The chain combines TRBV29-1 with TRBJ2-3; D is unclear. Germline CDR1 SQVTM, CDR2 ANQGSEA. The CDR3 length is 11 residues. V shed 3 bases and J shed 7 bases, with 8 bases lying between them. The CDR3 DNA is TGCAGCGTTGAGTTCCGAAATACGCAGTATTTT. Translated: CSVEFRNTQYF.

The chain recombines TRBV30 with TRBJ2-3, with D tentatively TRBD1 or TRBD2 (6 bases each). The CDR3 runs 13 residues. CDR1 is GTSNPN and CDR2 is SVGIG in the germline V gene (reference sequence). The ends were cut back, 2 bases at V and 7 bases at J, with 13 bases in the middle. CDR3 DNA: TGTGCCTGGAGTCCCGGGGGCGCAAATACGCAGTATTTT. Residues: CAWSPGGANTQYF.

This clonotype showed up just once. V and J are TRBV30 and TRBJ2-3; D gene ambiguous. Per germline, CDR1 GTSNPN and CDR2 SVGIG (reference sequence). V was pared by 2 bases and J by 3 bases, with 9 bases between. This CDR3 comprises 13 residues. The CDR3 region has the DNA TGTGCCTGGAGTCGGGTGTTTACAGATACGCAGTATTTT. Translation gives CAWSRVFTDTQYF.

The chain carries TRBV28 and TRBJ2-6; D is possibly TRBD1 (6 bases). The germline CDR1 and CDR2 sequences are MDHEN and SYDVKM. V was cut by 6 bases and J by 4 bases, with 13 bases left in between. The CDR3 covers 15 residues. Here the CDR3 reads CASRYTGLGANVLTF. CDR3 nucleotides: TGTGCCAGCAGATACACAGGGTTAGGGGCCAACGTCCTGACTTTC.